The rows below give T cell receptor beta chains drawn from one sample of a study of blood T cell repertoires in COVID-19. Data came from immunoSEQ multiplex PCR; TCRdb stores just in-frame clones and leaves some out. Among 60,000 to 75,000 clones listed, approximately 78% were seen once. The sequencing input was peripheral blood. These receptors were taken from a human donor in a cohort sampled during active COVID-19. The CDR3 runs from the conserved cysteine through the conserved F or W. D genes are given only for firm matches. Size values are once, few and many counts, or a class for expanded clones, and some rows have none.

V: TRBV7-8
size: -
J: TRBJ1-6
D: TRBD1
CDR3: CASSRRDRGDSPLHF
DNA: TGTGCCAGCAGTCGGCGAGACAGGGGTGATTCACCCCTCCACTTT

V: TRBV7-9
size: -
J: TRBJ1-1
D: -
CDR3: CASSWNRTEAPMNTEAFF
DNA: TGTGCCAGCAGCTGGAATCGGACAGAGGCCCCCATGAACACTGAAGCTTTCTTT

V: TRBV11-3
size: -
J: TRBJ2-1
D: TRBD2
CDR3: CASSYGTSDDNEQFF
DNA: TGTGCCAGCAGCTACGGGACTAGTGACGACAATGAGCAGTTCTTC

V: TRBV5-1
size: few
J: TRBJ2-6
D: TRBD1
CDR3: CASMIYRGSPGANVLTF
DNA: TGCGCCAGCATGATATACAGGGGTTCACCGGGGGCCAACGTCCTGACTTTC

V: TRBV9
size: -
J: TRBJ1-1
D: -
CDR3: CASDSTNTEAFF
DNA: TGTGCCAGCGACAGTACAAACACTGAAGCTTTCTTT

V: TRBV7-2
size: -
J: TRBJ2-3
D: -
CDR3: CASSLPRSTDTQYF
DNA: TGTGCCAGCAGCTTACCCAGGAGCACAGATACGCAGTATTTT

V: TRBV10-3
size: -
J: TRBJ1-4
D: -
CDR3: CAISESGSSHEKLFF
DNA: TGTGCCATCAGTGAGTCGGGCAGCTCACATGAAAAACTGTTTTTT

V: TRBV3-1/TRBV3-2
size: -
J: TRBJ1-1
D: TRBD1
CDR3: CASSQDRVVAFF
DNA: TGTGCCAGCAGCCAGGACAGGGTAGTAGCTTTCTTT

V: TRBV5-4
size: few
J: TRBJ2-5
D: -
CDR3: CASSSTLQETQYF
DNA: TGTGCCAGCAGTTCTACTCTCCAAGAGACCCAGTACTTC

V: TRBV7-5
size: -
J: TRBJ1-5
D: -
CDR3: CVRMEFTESNQPQHF
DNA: TGTGTCAGAATGGAGTTCACCGAGAGCAATCAGCCCCAGCATTTT

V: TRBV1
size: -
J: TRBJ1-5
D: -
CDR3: CTSDALQGIGQPQHF
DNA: TGCACCAGCGACGCTTTACAGGGAATCGGTCAGCCCCAGCATTTT

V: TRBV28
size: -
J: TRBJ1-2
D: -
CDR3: CASSAPGRAYGYTF
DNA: TGTGCCAGCAGTGCACCGGGGAGGGCCTATGGCTACACCTTC

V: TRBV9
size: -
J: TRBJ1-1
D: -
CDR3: CASSVLTVGTEAFF
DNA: TGTGCCAGCAGCGTTCTCACCGTCGGCACTGAAGCTTTCTTT

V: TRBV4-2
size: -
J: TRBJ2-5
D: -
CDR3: CASSPVGGLQETQYF
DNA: TGTGCCAGCAGCCCTGTGGGGGGGCTCCAAGAGACCCAGTACTTC

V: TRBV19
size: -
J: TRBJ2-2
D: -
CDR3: CASSMEGQRLGTGELFF
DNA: TGTGCCAGTAGTATGGAGGGGCAGCGGTTAGGCACCGGGGAGCTGTTTTTT

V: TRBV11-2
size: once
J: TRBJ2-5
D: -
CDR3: CASSSLQETQYF
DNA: TGTGCCAGCAGCTCGCTACAAGAGACCCAGTACTTC

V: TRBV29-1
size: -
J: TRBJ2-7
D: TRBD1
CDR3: CSVEGTGLYEQYF
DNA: TGCAGCGTTGAAGGGACAGGCCTCTACGAGCAGTACTTC

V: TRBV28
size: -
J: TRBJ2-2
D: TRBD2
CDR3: CASSRDYNTGELFF
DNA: TGTGCCAGCAGTAGGGACTACAACACCGGGGAGCTGTTTTTT

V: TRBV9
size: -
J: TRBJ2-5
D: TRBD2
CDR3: CASSPHRPGLAGGETQYF
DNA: TGTGCCAGCAGCCCCCATCGTCCTGGGCTAGCGGGAGGAGAGACCCAGTACTTC

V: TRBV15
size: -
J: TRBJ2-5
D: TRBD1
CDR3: CATSSRTGVETQYF
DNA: TGTGCCACCAGCTCAAGGACAGGGGTAGAGACCCAGTACTTC

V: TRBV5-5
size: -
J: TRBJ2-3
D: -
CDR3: CASSLEQVLTQYF
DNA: TGTGCCAGCAGCTTGGAACAGGTTCTTACGCAGTATTTT

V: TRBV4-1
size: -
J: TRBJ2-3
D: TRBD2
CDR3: CASSQDTPGAGVTDTQYF
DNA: TGCGCCAGCAGCCAAGATACCCCCGGGGCGGGGGTTACAGATACGCAGTATTTT

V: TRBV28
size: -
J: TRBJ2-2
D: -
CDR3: CASKPGHNTGELFF
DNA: TGTGCCAGCAAACCGGGACACAACACCGGGGAGCTGTTTTTT

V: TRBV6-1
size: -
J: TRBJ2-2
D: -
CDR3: CASSDESRGGELFF
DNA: TGTGCCAGCAGTGATGAAAGCAGGGGTGGGGAGCTGTTTTTT

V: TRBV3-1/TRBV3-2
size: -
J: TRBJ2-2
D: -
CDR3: CASSQVTTHTGELFF
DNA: TGTGCCAGCAGCCAAGTTACTACCCACACCGGGGAGCTGTTTTTT

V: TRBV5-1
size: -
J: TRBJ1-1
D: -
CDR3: CASSLGARERTEAFF
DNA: TGCGCCAGCAGCTTGGGGGCGAGGGAACGAACTGAAGCTTTCTTT

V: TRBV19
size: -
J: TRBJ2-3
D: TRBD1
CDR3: CASSPGQLTDTQYF
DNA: TGTGCCAGTAGCCCGGGACAGTTAACAGATACGCAGTATTTT

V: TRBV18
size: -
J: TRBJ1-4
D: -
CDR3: CASSLTPTGEKLFF
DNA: TGTGCCAGCTCACTTACCCCCACGGGAGAAAAACTGTTTTTT

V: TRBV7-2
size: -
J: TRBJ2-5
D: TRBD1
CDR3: CASSPGLSGQGETQYF
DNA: TGTGCCAGCAGCCCGGGTCTTTCTGGACAGGGTGAGACCCAGTACTTC

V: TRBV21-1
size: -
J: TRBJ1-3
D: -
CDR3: CASSNDRGSGNTIYF
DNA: TGTGCCAGCAGCAACGACAGGGGGTCAGGAAACACCATATATTTT

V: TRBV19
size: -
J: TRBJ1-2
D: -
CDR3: CASGYGYTF
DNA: TGTGCCAGCGGTTATGGCTACACCTTC

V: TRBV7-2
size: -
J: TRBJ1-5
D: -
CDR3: CASSLGAFGQPQHF
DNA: TGTGCCAGCAGCTTAGGGGCTTTTGGGCAGCCCCAGCATTTT

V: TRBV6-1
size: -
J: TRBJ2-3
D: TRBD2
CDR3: CASSERPSGGGNTDTQYF
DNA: TGTGCCAGCAGTGAACGCCCTAGCGGGGGGGGTAACACAGATACGCAGTATTTT